These 20 T cell receptor beta chains were sequenced from one sample in a study of neurological immune-mediated disorders. TCRdb redid the calling of the 5' RACE reads with MiXCR, one entry per CDR3 protein. The data show 71,000 or so distinct CDR3 sequences, about 5% seen once. What was sequenced was PBMCs. The source is a woman aged 30 to 39 with multiple sclerosis.

Details on this clonotype: This clone may be a read error of a much larger clone one base away. The rearrangement uses TRBV6-6 and TRBJ1-2, with 9 bases aligning to TRBD1. V was pared by 2 bases and J by 2 bases, with 3 bases of the junction left unmatched. The germline CDR1 and CDR2 sequences are MNHNY and SVGAGI (reference sequence). CDR3 length: 15 residues. Written as DNA, the CDR3 is TGTGCCAGCAGTTACCTGGGACAGGGCAACTATGGCTACACCTTC. The encoded protein is CASSYLGQGNYGYTF.

This clonotype was observed a handful of times. The chain uses TRBV30 and TRBJ1-4; no reliable D call. Germline lookup yields CDR1 GTSNPN and CDR2 SVGIG (reference sequence). Trimming cost V 5 bases and J 4 bases, with 5 bases left between them. This CDR3 spans 11 amino acids. CDR3 in amino acids: CAWEVNEKLFF. CDR3 nucleotide sequence: TGTGCCTGGGAGGTTAATGAAAAACTGTTTTTT. Full variable domain (missing parts from reference TRBV30 and TRBJ1-4): SQTIHQWPATLVQPVGSPLSLECTVEGTSNPNLYWYRQAAGRGLQLLFYSVGIGQISSEVPQNLSASRPQDRQFILSSKKLLLSDSGFYLCAWEVNEKLFFGSGTQLSVL.

This clonotype has a count of ten or more. This chain connects TRBV20-1 to TRBJ2-3; 12 bases match TRBD2. The CDR3 has 14 residues. Germline V gene lookup returns CDR1 DFQATT and CDR2 SNEGSKA (reference sequence). J was trimmed by 0 bases and V by 5 bases; bases with no gene match: 0. CDR3 DNA sequence: TGCAGTGCTGGGACTAGCGGGAGCACAGATACGCAGTATTTT. The encoded protein is CSAGTSGSTDTQYF.

This clonotype has only a few counts. This chain connects TRBV5-1 to TRBJ2-3; D not resolved. This CDR3 region has 15 residues. Trimming shortened V by 1 base and J by 3 bases, and 12 bases separated the two germline ends. Germline CDR1 reads SGHRS; CDR2 reads YFSETQ. This CDR3 reads CASSLSQRRTDTQYF. For the CDR3, the DNA is TGCGCCAGCAGCTTGTCGCAACGCCGGACAGATACGCAGTATTTT.

At least ten counts were recorded for this clonotype. The chain has TRBV20-1 and TRBJ2-1; 8 positions agree with TRBD2. J lost 4 bases, V lost 5 bases, and 10 bases had no gene match. The CDR3 extends over 15 amino acids. CDR1 and CDR2 (germline): DFQATT, SNEGSKA (reference sequence). DNA for the CDR3: TGCAGTGCTTCCCCAAGCGGGAGAGGGTACAATGAGCAGTTCTTC. It specifies CSASPSGRGYNEQFF.

This chain links TRBV5-1 with TRBJ2-1; 11 bases line up with TRBD2. This CDR3 spans 15 amino acids. Germline assignment: CDR1 SGHRS and CDR2 YFSETQ. The V and J ends lost 2 bases and 7 bases, in that order; junction bases with no gene match: 5. The CDR3 nucleotides are TGCGCCAGCAGCTTCTCTAGCGGGGGGACGAATGAGCAGTTCTTC. It specifies CASSFSSGGTNEQFF. Supplemented by reference TRBV5-1 and TRBJ2-1, the full variable domain reads KAGVTQTPRYLIKTRGQQVTLSCSPISGHRSVSWYQQTPGQGLQFLFEYFSETQRNKGNFPGRFSGRQFSNSRSEMNVSTLELGDSALYLCASSFSSGGTNEQFFGPGTRLTVL.

On this clonotype itself: The junction departs from the called germline gene at one end, perhaps through a read error. The chain employs TRBV12-3 or TRBV12-4 and TRBJ1-6; no clear D. The CDR3 consists of 14 residues. The DNA of the CDR3 is TGTGCCAGCAGTTTAGCCTACTCGGACTCACCCCTACACTTT. Translation: CASSLAYSDSPLHF.

This clonotype has only a few counts. The rearrangement joins TRBV7-2 to TRBJ2-1; D is undetermined. This CDR3 contains 12 residues. The germline V gene has CDR1 SGHTA and CDR2 FQGNSA. V lost 4 bases and J lost 9, with 10 bases in between. CDR3 nucleotide sequence: TGTGCCAGCAGCTCCTACTTTGGTGAGCAGTTCTTC. This encodes CASSSYFGEQFF. Drawing the rest from reference TRBV7-2 and TRBJ2-1, the complete variable domain is GAGVSQSPSNKVTEKGKDVELRCDPISGHTALYWYRQSLGQGLEFLIYFQGNSAPDKSGLPSDRFSAERTGGSVSTLTIQRTQQEDSAVYLCASSSYFGEQFFGPGTRLTVL.

This clonotype occurred many times. The chain carries TRBV10-3 and TRBJ1-3; tentative D call: TRBD1 (6 bases). V shed 4 bases and J shed 5 bases, with 12 bases lying between them. This CDR3 contains 14 residues. Germline CDR1 reads ENHRY; CDR2 reads SYGVKD. CDR3 amino acids: CAISVGGHRNTIYF. The CDR3 DNA sequence: TGTGCCATCAGTGTGGGGGGGCATCGAAACACCATATATTTT.

V gene TRBV5-1 combines with J gene TRBJ2-3; no firm D call. With 4 bases removed from V and 6 bases from J, the gap between germline ends came to 15 bases. CDR1 and CDR2 (germline): SGHRS, YFSETQ. The CDR3 loop spans 14 amino acids. CDR3 region: CASSPDRPGDTQYF. The DNA for the CDR3 is TGCGCCAGCAGCCCAGACCGCCCTGGGGATACGCAGTATTTT.

This clonotype was detected ten times or more. The rearrangement joins TRBV5-1 to TRBJ1-2; 8 nucleotides align to TRBD1. Trimming cost V 1 base and J 3 bases; bases outside gene matches: 5. This CDR3 has 15 residues. Germline V gives CDR1 SGHRS, CDR2 YFSETQ. CDR3 in amino acids: CASSLQGARHYGYTF. Written as DNA, the CDR3 is TGCGCCAGCAGCTTGCAGGGGGCTCGACACTATGGCTACACCTTC.

This clonotype was counted at least ten times. The chain is built from TRBV20-1 and TRBJ2-7; the match to TRBD2 covers 10 bases. From germline, CDR1 is DFQATT and CDR2 SNEGSKA (reference sequence). V lost 5 bases to trimming and J lost 1 base; unmatched junction nucleotides: 2. The CDR3 totals 13 residues. The CDR3 loop reads CSALAGASYEQYF. CDR3 nucleotide sequence: TGCAGTGCTCTAGCGGGAGCGTCCTACGAGCAGTACTTC.

This clonotype was counted only a few times. V and J are TRBV10-3 and TRBJ2-2; 11 bases are a match to TRBD1. The CDR3 has 15 residues. J was trimmed by 5 bases and V by 6 bases; bases with no gene match: 5. Germline V gives CDR1 ENHRY, CDR2 SYGVKD. CDR3 in DNA: TGTGCCATCAGAACCGGGACAGGGGGAACCGGGGAGCTGTTTTTT. Translation gives CAIRTGTGGTGELFF.

The table lists this clonotype with a few counts. The rearrangement joins TRBV7-8 to TRBJ1-2, with D hard to call. With 1 base removed from V and 5 bases from J, the gap between germline ends came to 11 bases. From germline, CDR1 is SGHVS and CDR2 FQNEAQ. The length of the CDR3 is 14 residues. The CDR3: CASSLDYREYGYTF. The CDR3 DNA follows: TGTGCCAGCAGCTTAGACTATCGGGAATATGGCTACACCTTC.

This clonotype was counted at least ten times. The rearrangement uses TRBV28 and TRBJ2-7, with a weak D call TRBD1 (6 bases). CDR3 length: 16 residues. Trimming took 5 bases from V and 3 from J, leaving 20 bases between them. Germline-derived CDR1 and CDR2 are MDHEN and SYDVKM. CDR3 coding DNA: TGTGCCAGCAGTACAGGACAGTTTTCCTCCGTCTACGAGCAGTACTTC. Amino acids: CASSTGQFSSVYEQYF. Variable domain in full (rest from reference TRBV28 and TRBJ2-7): DVKVTQSSRYLVKRTGEKVFLECVQDMDHENMFWYRQDPGLGLRLIYFSYDVKMKEKGDIPEGYSVSREKKERFSLILESASTNQTSMYLCASSTGQFSSVYEQYFGPGTRLTVT.

This clonotype was seen at least ten times. The chain employs TRBV12-3 or TRBV12-4 and TRBJ2-7; TRBD2 is a possible D gene (6 bases). V was cut by 5 bases and J by 0 bases, with 17 bases left in between. CDR3 size: 16 residues. CDR3 residues: CASSLLLASSSYEQYF. The CDR3 bases are TGTGCCAGCAGTCTCCTGCTAGCGTCGAGCTCCTACGAGCAGTACTTC.

This clonotype was seen repeatedly, ten times or more. This sequence joins TRBV20-1 and TRBJ1-1; maybe TRBD1 (6 bases). The CDR3 consists of 14 residues. Trimming pared 1 base from V and 4 bases from J, leaving 13 bases between. CDR1 is DFQATT, CDR2 SNEGSKA, per germline (reference sequence). CDR3 loop: CSARGLQGFTEAFF. The CDR3 coding sequence is TGCAGTGCTAGAGGACTACAGGGCTTCACTGAAGCTTTCTTT.

This clonotype was observed at least ten times. V and J are TRBV20-1 and TRBJ2-1; perhaps TRBD2 as D (6 bases). Looked up from germline, CDR1 is DFQATT and CDR2 is SNEGSKA (reference sequence). With 6 bases removed from V and 2 bases from J, the gap between germline ends came to 17 bases. CDR3 length equals 15 residues. CDR3 sequence: CSASLRGTPYNEQFF. In nucleotides, the CDR3 is TGCAGTGCGAGCTTACGGGGGACCCCCTACAATGAGCAGTTCTTC.

This clonotype has at least ten counts. V usage is TRBV7-6 and J usage is TRBJ1-3; D possibly corresponds to TRBD1 (6 bases). Deletions cut 5 bases from V and 0 bases from J, with 23 bases between. There are 19 residues in the CDR3. Germline CDR1 is SGHVS and CDR2 is FNYEAQ. The chain's CDR3 is CASSENLEQGSASGNTIYF. In DNA form, the CDR3 reads TGTGCCAGCAGCGAGAATCTAGAACAGGGCTCTGCCTCTGGAAACACCATATATTTT.

This clonotype was counted ten times or more. J is TRBJ1-4 and V is TRBV21-1; TRBD1 was called by the table and not checked on the DNA. TRBV21-1 is described as a pseudogene. This CDR3 comprises 15 residues. The CDR3 region has the DNA TGTGCCAACCTCATGATCAGGGGGCGGCATGAAAAACTGTTTTTT. It encodes CANLMIRGRHEKLFF.